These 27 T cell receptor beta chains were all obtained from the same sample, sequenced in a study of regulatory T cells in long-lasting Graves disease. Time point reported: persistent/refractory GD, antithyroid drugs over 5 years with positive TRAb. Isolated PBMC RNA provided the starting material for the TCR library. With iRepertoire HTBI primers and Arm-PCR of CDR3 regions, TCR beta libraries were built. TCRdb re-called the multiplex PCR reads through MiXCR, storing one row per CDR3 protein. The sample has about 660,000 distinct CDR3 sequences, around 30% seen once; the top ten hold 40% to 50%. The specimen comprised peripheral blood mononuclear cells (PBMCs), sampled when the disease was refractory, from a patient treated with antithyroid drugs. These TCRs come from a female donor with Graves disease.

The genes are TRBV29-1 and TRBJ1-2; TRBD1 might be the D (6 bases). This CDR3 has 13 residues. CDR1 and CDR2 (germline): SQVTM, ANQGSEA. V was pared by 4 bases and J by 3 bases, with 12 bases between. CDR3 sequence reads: CSVVSAGDYGYTF. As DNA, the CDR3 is TGCAGCGTTGTTTCGGCAGGGGACTATGGCTACACCTTC.

The CDR3 region is CSARAYEPTAFSGNTIYF. The CDR3 DNA is TGCAGTGCTAGAGCCTACGAACCGACAGCTTTCTCTGGAAACACCATATATTTT. The chain joins TRBV20-1 to TRBJ1-3; perhaps TRBD1 as D (5 bases). CDR1 DFQATT and CDR2 SNEGSKA come from the germline V gene (reference sequence). With 1 base removed from V and 0 bases from J, the gap between germline ends came to 19 bases. The CDR3 runs to 18 residues.

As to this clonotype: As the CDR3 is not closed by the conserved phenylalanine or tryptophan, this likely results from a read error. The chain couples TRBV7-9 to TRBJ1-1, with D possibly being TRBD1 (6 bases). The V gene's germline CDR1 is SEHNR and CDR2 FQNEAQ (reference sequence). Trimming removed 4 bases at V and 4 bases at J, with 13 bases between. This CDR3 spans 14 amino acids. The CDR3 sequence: CASSSDRSGTEAFL. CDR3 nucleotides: TGTGCCAGCAGCTCGGACAGAAGCGGCACTGAAGCTTTCCTT.

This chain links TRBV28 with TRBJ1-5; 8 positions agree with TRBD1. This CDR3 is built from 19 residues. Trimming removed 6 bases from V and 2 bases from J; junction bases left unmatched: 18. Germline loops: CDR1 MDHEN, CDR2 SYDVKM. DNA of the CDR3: TGTGCCAGCAGCTACCTAACAGGGGGAGGGGTCGGGGGCAATCAGCCCCAGCATTTT. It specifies CASSYLTGGGVGGNQPQHF.

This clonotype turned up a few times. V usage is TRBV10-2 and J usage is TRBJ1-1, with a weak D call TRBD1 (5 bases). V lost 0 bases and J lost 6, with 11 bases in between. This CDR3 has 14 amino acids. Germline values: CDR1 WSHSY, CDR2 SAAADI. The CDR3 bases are TGCGCCAGCAGTGAGTCCAGACAGTTTTCTGAAGCTTTCTTT. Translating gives CASSESRQFSEAFF.

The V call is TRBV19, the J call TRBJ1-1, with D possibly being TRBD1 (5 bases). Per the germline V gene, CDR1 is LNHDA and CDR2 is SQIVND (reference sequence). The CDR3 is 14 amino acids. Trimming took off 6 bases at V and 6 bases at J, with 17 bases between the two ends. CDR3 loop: CASRGHVLTSEAFF. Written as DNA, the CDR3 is TGTGCCAGTAGAGGACACGTCCTTACCTCTGAAGCTTTCTTT.

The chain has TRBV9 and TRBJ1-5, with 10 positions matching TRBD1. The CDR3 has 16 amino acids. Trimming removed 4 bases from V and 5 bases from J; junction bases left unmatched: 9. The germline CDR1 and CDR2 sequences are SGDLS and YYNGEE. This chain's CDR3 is CASSPRDRGSYQPQHF. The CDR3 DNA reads TGTGCCAGCAGCCCCCGGGACAGGGGTTCCTATCAGCCCCAGCATTTT.

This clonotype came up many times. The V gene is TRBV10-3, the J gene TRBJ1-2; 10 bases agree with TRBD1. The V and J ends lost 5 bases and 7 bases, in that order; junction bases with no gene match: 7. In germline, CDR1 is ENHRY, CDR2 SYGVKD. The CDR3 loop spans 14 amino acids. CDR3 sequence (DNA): TGTGCCATCAGTACCAGGACAGGGGGAGTTGGCTACACCTTC. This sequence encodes CAISTRTGGVGYTF.

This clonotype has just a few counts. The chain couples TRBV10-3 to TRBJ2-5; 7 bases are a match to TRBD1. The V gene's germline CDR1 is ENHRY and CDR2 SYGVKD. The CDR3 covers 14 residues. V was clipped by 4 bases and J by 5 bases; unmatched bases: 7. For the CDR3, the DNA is TGTGCCATCAGTGGAAGACAGGGTGGGGAGACCCAGTACTTC. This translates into CAISGRQGGETQYF.

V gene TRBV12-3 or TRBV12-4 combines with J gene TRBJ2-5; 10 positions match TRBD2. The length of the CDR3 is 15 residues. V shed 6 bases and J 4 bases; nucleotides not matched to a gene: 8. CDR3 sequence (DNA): TGTGCCAGCAGCAACCTTAGGACTAGCGGAGAGACCCAGTACTTC. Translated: CASSNLRTSGETQYF.

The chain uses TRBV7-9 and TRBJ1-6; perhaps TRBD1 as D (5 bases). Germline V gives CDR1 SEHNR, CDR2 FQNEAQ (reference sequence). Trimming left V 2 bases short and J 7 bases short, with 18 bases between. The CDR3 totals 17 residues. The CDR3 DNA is TGTGCCAGCAGCTTAAACGAGGGGATCACCAACAATTCACCCCTCCACTTT. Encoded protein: CASSLNEGITNNSPLHF.

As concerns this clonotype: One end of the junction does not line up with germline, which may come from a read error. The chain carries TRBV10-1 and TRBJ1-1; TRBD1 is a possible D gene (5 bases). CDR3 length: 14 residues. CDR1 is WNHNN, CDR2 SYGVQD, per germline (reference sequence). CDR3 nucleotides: TGTGCCAGCAGTCGGGCAGGTGGGGGCACTGAAGCTTTCTTT. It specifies CASSRAGGGTEAFF.

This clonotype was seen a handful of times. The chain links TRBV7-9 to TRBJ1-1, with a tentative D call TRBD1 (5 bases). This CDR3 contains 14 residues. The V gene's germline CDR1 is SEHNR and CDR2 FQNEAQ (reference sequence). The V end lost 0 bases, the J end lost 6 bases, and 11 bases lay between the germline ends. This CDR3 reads CASSLADTNPEAFF. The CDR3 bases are TGTGCCAGCAGCTTAGCGGACACTAATCCTGAAGCTTTCTTT.

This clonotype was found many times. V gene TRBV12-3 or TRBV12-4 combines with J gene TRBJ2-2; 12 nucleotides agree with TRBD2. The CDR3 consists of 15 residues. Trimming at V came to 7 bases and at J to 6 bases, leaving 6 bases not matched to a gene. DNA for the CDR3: TGTGCCAGCACACCGGGACTAGCGGGTTCCGGGGAGCTGTTTTTT. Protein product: CASTPGLAGSGELFF.

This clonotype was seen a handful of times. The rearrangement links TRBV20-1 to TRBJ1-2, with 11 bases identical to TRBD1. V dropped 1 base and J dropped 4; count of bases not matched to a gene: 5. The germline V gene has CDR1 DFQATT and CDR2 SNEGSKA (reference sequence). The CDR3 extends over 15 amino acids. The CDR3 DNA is TGCAGTGCTAGAGTCGATGGGACAGGGGGCTATGGCTACACCTTC. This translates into CSARVDGTGGYGYTF.

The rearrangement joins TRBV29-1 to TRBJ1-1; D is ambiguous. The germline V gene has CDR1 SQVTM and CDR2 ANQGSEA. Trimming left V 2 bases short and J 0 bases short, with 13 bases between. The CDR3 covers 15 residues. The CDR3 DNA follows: TGCAGCGTTGAATCGGGAGGGCTTCTGAACACTGAAGCTTTCTTT. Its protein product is CSVESGGLLNTEAFF.

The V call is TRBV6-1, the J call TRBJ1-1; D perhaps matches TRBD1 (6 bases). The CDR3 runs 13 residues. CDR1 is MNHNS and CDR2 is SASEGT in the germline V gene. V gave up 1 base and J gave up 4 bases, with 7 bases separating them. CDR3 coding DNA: TGTGCCAGCAGTGAAGAAGGGGGCACTGAAGCTTTCTTT. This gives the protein CASSEEGGTEAFF.

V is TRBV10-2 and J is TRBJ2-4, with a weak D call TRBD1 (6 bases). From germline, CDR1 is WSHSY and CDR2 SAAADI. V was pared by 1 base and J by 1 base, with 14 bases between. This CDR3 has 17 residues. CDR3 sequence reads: CASSEYTGNTAKNIQYF. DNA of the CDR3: TGCGCCAGCAGTGAGTATACAGGGAATACGGCCAAAAACATTCAGTACTTC.

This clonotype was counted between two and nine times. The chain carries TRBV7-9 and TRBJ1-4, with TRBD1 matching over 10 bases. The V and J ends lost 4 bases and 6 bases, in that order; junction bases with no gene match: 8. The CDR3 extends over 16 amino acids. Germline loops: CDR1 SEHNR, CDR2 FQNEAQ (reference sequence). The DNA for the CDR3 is TGTGCCAGCAGCTCGCCCTCCGGGACAGGGGATGAAAAACTGTTTTTT. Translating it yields CASSSPSGTGDEKLFF.

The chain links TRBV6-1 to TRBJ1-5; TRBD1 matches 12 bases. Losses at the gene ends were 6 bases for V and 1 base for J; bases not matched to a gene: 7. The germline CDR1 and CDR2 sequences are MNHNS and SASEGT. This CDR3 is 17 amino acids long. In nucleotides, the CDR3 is TGTGCCAGCAGAGGGACAGGGGGCGGTGGGAGCAATCAGCCCCAGCATTTT. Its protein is CASRGTGGGGSNQPQHF.

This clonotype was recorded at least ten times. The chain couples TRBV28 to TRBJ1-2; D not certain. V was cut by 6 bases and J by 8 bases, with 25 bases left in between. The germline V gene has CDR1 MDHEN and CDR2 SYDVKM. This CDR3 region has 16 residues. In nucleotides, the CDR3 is TGTGCCAGCAGGGGTGGTACTTCCGGGCCTCCCGGGGGCTACACCTTC. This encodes CASRGGTSGPPGGYTF.

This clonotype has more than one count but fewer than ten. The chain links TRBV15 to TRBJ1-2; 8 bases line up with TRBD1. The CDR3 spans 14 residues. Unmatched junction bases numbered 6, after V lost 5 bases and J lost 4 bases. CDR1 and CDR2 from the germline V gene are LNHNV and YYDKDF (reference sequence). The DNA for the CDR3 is TGTGCCACCAGCGGGACAGGTGCGGGCTATGGCTACACCTTC. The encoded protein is CATSGTGAGYGYTF. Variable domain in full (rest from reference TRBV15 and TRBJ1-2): DAMVIQNPRYQVTQFGKPVTLSCSQTLNHNVMYWYQQKSSQAPKLLFHYYDKDFNNEADTPDNFQSRRPNTSFCFLDIRSPGLGDTAMYLCATSGTGAGYGYTFGSGTRLTVV.

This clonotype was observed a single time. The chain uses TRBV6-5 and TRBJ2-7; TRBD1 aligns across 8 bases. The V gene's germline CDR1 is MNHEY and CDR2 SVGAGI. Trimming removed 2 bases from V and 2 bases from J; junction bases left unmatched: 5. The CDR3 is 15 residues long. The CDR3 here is CASSYVQGATYEQYF. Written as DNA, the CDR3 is TGTGCCAGCAGTTACGTCCAGGGGGCTACCTACGAGCAGTACTTC.

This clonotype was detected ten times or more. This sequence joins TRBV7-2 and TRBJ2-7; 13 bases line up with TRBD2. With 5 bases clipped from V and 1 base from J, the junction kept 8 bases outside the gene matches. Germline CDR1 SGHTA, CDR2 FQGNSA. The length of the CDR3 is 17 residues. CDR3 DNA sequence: TGTGCCAGCAGCCCCCGGACTAGCGGGAGCCTATCCTACGAGCAGTACTTC. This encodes CASSPRTSGSLSYEQYF. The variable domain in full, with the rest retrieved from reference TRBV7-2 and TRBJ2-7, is GAGVSQSPSNKVTEKGKDVELRCDPISGHTALYWYRQSLGQGLEFLIYFQGNSAPDKSGLPSDRFSAERTGGSVSTLTIQRTQQEDSAVYLCASSPRTSGSLSYEQYFGPGTRLTVT.

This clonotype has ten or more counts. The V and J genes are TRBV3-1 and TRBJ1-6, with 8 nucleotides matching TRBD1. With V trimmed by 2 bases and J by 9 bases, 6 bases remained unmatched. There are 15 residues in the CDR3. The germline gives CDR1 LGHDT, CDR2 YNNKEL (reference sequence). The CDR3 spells CASSQRDRRVSPLHF. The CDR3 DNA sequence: TGTGCCAGCAGCCAAAGGGACAGGAGGGTTTCACCCCTCCACTTT. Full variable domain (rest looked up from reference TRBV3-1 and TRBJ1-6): DTAVSQTPKYLVTQMGNDKSIKCEQNLGHDTMYWYKQDSKKFLKIMFSYNNKELIINETVPNRFSPKSPDKAHLNLHINSLELGDSAVYFCASSQRDRRVSPLHFGNGTRLTVT.

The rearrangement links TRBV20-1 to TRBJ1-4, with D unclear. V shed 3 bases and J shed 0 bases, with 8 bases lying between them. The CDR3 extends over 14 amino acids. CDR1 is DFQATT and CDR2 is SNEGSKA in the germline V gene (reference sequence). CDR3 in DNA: TGCAGTGCTAGTTTCTTAACAACTAATGAAAAACTGTTTTTT. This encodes CSASFLTTNEKLFF.

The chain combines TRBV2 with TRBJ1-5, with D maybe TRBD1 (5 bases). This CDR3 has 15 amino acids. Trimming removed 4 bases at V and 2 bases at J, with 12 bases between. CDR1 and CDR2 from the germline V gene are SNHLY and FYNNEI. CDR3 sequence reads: CASSGGRYGNQPQHF. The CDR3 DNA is TGTGCCAGCAGTGGGGGGAGATATGGCAATCAGCCCCAGCATTTT. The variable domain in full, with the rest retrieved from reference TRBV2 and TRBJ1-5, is EPEVTQTPSHQVTQMGQEVILRCVPISNHLYFYWYRQILGQKVEFLVSFYNNEISEKSEIFDDQFSVERPDGSNFTLKIRSTKLEDSAMYFCASSGGRYGNQPQHFGDGTRLSIL.